What follows are 9 T cell receptor beta chains derived from one specimen sequenced in a study of shared T cell receptors in the human thymus (dated by TCRdb to the early 2020s). The protocol used for the library was the immunoSEQ multiplex PCR assay. TCRdb obtained this table from immuneACCESS and retained in-frame rearrangements with V and J assigned. These tables miss some clones; where compared with another copy, unresolved V genes account for less than half of the shortfall, and the remainder is unexplained. This sample holds hundreds of thousands of clones; over 75% were observed only once. The ten largest clones add up to about 0.011% of the sample. The same specimen was also included in a second study, on human thymus T cells.

Sequencing input: thymocytes. These receptors were taken from a girl in the first two years of life with a congenital heart defect. Donor details come from another sample of the same person, matched by shared clones.

The chain joins TRBV21-1 to TRBJ2-3; TRBD1, the D gene given by the table, was not confirmed from the DNA. TRBV21-1 is a pseudogene segment. This CDR3 region has 17 residues. CDR3 residues: CASSPPGAGSRTDTQYF. The CDR3 bases are TGTGCCAGCAGCCCACCCGGTGCAGGGTCAAGGACAGATACGCAGTATTTT.

This clone was picked up one time. The chain employs TRBV14 and TRBJ1-6, with 11 bases that match TRBD1. This CDR3 spans 16 amino acids. CDR1 and CDR2 (germline): SGHDN, FVKESK. Unmatched junction bases numbered 2, after V lost 0 bases and J lost 7 bases. The CDR3 DNA sequence: TGTGCCAGCAGCCAAGAAGGGGACAGGGGGAATTCACCCCTCCACTTT. Encoded protein: CASSQEGDRGNSPLHF. The variable domain in full, completed from reference TRBV14 and TRBJ1-6, reads EAGVTQFPSHSVIEKGQTVTLRCDPISGHDNLYWYRRVMGKEIKFLLHFVKESKQDESGMPNNRFLAERTGGTYSTLKVQPAELEDSGVYFCASSQEGDRGNSPLHFGNGTRLTVT.

The rearrangement uses TRBV4-1 and TRBJ2-5; 13 positions match TRBD2. CDR1 and CDR2 from the germline V gene are MGHRA and YSYEKL. The CDR3 extends over 17 amino acids. V lost 4 bases to trimming and J lost 2 bases; unmatched junction nucleotides: 7. The CDR3: CASSPKTSGGHQETQYF. The CDR3 region has the DNA TGCGCCAGCAGCCCTAAGACTAGCGGGGGGCATCAAGAGACCCAGTACTTC.

This clone came up a few times. V usage is TRBV19 and J usage is TRBJ1-4; possible D gene TRBD1, 6 bases. Deletions cut 9 bases from V and 8 bases from J, with 13 bases between. The CDR3 covers 12 residues. Germline V gene sequence: CDR1 LNHDA, CDR2 SQIVND (reference sequence). The CDR3 spells CARQGRWEKLFF. The CDR3 nucleotides read TGTGCCAGACAGGGTAGGTGGGAAAAACTGTTTTTT.

The chain combines TRBV5-1 with TRBJ1-4; 7 nucleotides line up with TRBD1. The CDR3 runs 14 residues. Trimming at V came to 9 bases and at J to 6 bases, leaving 11 bases not matched to a gene. Germline V lookup: CDR1 SGHRS, CDR2 YFSETQ. The CDR3 loop is CAIKFTGTDEKLFF. DNA of the CDR3: TGCGCCATTAAATTTACCGGGACAGATGAAAAACTGTTTTTT.

The chain has TRBV7-9 and TRBJ1-5; the D is unclear. V lost 5 bases and J 0 bases, leaving 17 bases between the germline ends. Germline assignment: CDR1 SEHNR and CDR2 FQNEAQ (reference sequence). CDR3 length: 17 amino acids. The CDR3 here is CASSPNPELGSNQPQHF. CDR3 bases: TGTGCCAGCAGCCCTAATCCGGAGCTAGGTAGCAATCAGCCCCAGCATTTT. Combining the CDR3 with reference TRBV7-9 and TRBJ1-5 gives the whole variable domain DTGVSQNPRHKITKRGQNVTFRCDPISEHNRLYWYRQTLGQGPEFLTYFQNEAQLEKSRLLSDRFSAERPKGSFSTLEIQRTEQGDSAMYLCASSPNPELGSNQPQHFGDGTRLSIL.

The chain links TRBV2 to TRBJ2-5; D is unclear. This CDR3 has 14 residues. In germline, CDR1 is SNHLY, CDR2 FYNNEI. Trimming removed 10 bases at V and 5 bases at J, with 20 bases between. CDR3 region: CATDTYSVGETQYF. The CDR3 nucleotides read TGTGCCACCGACACCTATTCGGTTGGGGAGACCCAGTACTTC.

The V gene is TRBV27, the J gene TRBJ2-3; no clear D gene. V dropped 3 bases and J dropped 7 bases, with 5 bases sitting between them. CDR1 is MNHEY, CDR2 SMNVEV, per germline (reference sequence). The CDR3 runs 11 residues. The CDR3 nucleotides read TGTGCCAGCAGTTTGAGCTATACGCAGTATTTT. Residues: CASSLSYTQYF.

The gene calls are TRBV4-1 and TRBJ2-7, with 11 bases lining up with TRBD2. Germline loops: CDR1 MGHRA, CDR2 YSYEKL. J gave up 4 bases and V 3 bases, and 20 bases lay outside the gene matches. The CDR3 runs 20 residues. The CDR3 protein is CASSQNVPGLAAPPPYEQYF. The DNA for the CDR3 is TGCGCCAGCAGCCAGAATGTGCCGGGACTAGCGGCCCCTCCTCCTTACGAGCAGTACTTC.